This T cell receptor (beta chain) was captured in a study of cytomegalovirus exposure and HLA in healthy donors. Study findings and constraints: When analyzed later, the rates of TCR association showed variation by HLA locus, with DRB1 the most and HLA-C the fewest.

PCR amplification relied on 60 Vbeta primers (plus 13 Jbeta primers). Method: immunoSEQ multiplex PCR; TCRdb's copy keeps in-frame clones and lacks some. The sample has roughly 120,000 clones, roughly 71% seen once; the top ten hold about 5.5%. With respect to this clone: What it binds is not known.

This clonotype originated in a woman aged 70 to 79 in good health and CMV-seropositive. The sample was PBMCs.

CDR3 sequence reads: CASSVRQGAGTGELFF. CDR3 nucleotides: TGCGCCAGCAGCGTAAGACAGGGGGCAGGAACCGGGGAGCTGTTTTTT. The V gene is TRBV5-1, the J gene TRBJ2-2, with 10 bases identical to TRBD1. Losses at the gene ends were 4 bases for V and 5 bases for J; bases not matched to a gene: 8. CDR1 is SGHRS and CDR2 is YFSETQ in the germline V gene. The CDR3 runs to 16 residues.